A single sample is the source of the 9 T cell receptor beta chains below, sequenced in a study of shared clonotypes between healthy human individuals. Data came from immunoSEQ multiplex PCR; TCRdb stores just in-frame clones and leaves some out. The repertoire holds over a million clones, approximately 98% seen once, with approximately 0.44% in the top ten. Sequences were obtained from naive CD4+ T cells sorted from blood. Noted subset: CD45RA+ positively selected. The receptor source for this set is a man aged 25 to 40 in good health.

V and J are TRBV15 and TRBJ2-1, with no clear D. The CDR3 runs 14 residues. Germline V CDR1 and CDR2: LNHNV, YYDKDF (reference sequence). V shed 1 base and J shed 8 bases, with 12 bases lying between them. The chain's CDR3 is CATSRVWALDEQFF. The CDR3 DNA is TGTGCCACCAGCAGAGTCTGGGCGTTGGATGAGCAGTTCTTC.

This sequence joins TRBV4-1 and TRBJ2-7, with D perhaps TRBD1 or TRBD2 (5 bases each). V was shortened by 1 base and J by 3 bases, with 13 bases between the two germline ends. The CDR3 runs 15 residues. The germline V gene has CDR1 MGHRA and CDR2 YSYEKL. The chain's CDR3 is CASSQVTGTLYEQYF. The CDR3 bases are TGCGCCAGCAGCCAAGTAACCGGGACCCTCTACGAGCAGTACTTC.

This chain uses TRBV2 with TRBJ1-5, with D unresolved. Germline V gives CDR1 SNHLY, CDR2 FYNNEI. The CDR3 has 16 amino acids. V gave up 2 bases and J gave up 5 bases, with 16 bases separating them. CDR3 region: CASSESRRASYQPQHF. The DNA of the CDR3 is TGTGCCAGCAGTGAATCTAGGAGGGCCAGTTATCAGCCCCAGCATTTT.

The sample holds one count of this clone. The gene calls are TRBV4-2 and TRBJ1-5, with D possibly being TRBD1 (5 bases). The germline V gene has CDR1 LGHNA and CDR2 YNFKEQ. The CDR3 sequence is 16 residues long. V gave up 0 bases and J gave up 5 bases, with 14 bases separating them. The chain's CDR3 is CASSQDPGQRYQPQHF. The CDR3 DNA follows: TGTGCCAGCAGCCAAGACCCAGGGCAGCGTTATCAGCCCCAGCATTTT.

The CDR3 DNA follows: TGTGCCAGCAGCGTAGTTATAGCGGGAGTGGGCACAGATACGCAGTATTTT. It yields the protein CASSVVIAGVGTDTQYF. The chain combines TRBV9 with TRBJ2-3; TRBD2 agrees at 9 bases. Trimming removed 0 bases from V and 1 base from J; junction bases left unmatched: 6. Germline loops: CDR1 SGDLS, CDR2 YYNGEE. This CDR3 contains 17 residues.

The chain has TRBV4-1 and TRBJ2-7; 9 bases map to TRBD2. CDR3 length equals 16 residues. The germline gives CDR1 MGHRA, CDR2 YSYEKL. Trimming cost V 6 bases and J 2 bases; bases outside gene matches: 11. The CDR3 DNA sequence: TGCGCCAGCAGTTCAAGGATGACTAGCGGTACCTACGAGCAGTACTTC. Encoded protein: CASSSRMTSGTYEQYF.

The CDR3 nucleotides read TGTGCCAGCTCCTCGGGACCTATTTACAATGAGCAGTTCTTC. This translates into CASSSGPIYNEQFF. The chain couples TRBV18 to TRBJ2-1; D tentatively fits TRBD1 or TRBD2 (5 bases each). Germline loops: CDR1 KGHSH, CDR2 LQKENI. Trimming took 6 bases from V and 4 from J, leaving 13 bases between them. The CDR3 contains 14 residues.

The V call is TRBV12-5, the J call TRBJ1-2; TRBD1 might be the D (5 bases). This CDR3 has 12 amino acids. The V gene lost 7 bases and the J gene lost 8 bases, with 14 bases spanning the gap. The germline CDR1 and CDR2 sequences are LGHNT and FRNRAP. The CDR3 spells CASAMPGRGYTF. The CDR3 DNA is TGTGCTAGTGCCATGCCAGGGAGAGGCTACACCTTC.

V gene TRBV2 combines with J gene TRBJ2-7, with D tentatively TRBD2 (6 bases). This CDR3 is 14 amino acids long. Germline V lookup: CDR1 SNHLY, CDR2 FYNNEI. V lost 6 bases and J lost 0, with 12 bases in between. The CDR3 protein is CASSRLGGSYEQYF. Written as DNA, the CDR3 is TGTGCCAGCAGCAGGTTGGGGGGCTCCTACGAGCAGTACTTC.